This paragraph covers one T cell receptor beta chain sequence. Its antigen is currently unknown. Trimming removed 3 bases from V and 5 bases from J, with 8 bases in between. The CDR3 runs to 12 residues. Germline CDR1 reads DFQATT; CDR2 reads SNEGSKA (reference sequence). The record originates from a study of identical twins. Notes on the study in general: With abundant cord blood beta clonotypes, insertions were fewer; memory repertoires showed no such pattern. Analyses based on zero insertions could be partly confounded by invariant MAIT and iNKT cells. Beta out-of-frame twin sharing showed a weaker excess.

TCRdb ran MiXCR on the 5' RACE reads and lists one entry per CDR3 protein. The sample carries some 1,700,000 distinct CDR3 sequences, about 31% recorded once. This chain connects TRBV20-1 to TRBJ2-4; the D gene is possibly TRBD2 (5 bases). The specimen sequenced was cord blood. The receptor was isolated from a newborn girl in good health. Written as DNA, the CDR3 is TGCAGTGCTAGCGTACTAGAAAACATTCAGTACTTC. This sequence encodes CSASVLENIQYF.